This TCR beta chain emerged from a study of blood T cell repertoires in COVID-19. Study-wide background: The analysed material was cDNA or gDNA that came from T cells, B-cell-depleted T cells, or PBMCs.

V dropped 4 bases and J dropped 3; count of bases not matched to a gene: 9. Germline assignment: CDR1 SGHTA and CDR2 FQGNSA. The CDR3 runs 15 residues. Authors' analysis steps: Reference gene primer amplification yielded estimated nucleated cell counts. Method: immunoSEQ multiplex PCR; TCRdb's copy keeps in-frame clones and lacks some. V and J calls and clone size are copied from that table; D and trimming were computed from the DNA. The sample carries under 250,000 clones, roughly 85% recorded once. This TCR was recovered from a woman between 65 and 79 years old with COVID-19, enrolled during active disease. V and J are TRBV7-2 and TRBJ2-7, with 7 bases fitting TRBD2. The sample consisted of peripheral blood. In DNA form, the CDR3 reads TGTGCCAGCAGCTCGAGGACGGGAGGATACTACGAGCAGTACTTC. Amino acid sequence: CASSSRTGGYYEQYF.